Here is one TCR beta chain with its context. This specimen belongs to a study of T cell responses to AZD1222 COVID-19 vaccine. CDR1 is KGHSH and CDR2 is LQKENI in the germline V gene. Trimming took off 1 base at V and 0 bases at J, with 11 bases between the two ends. CDR3 length: 16 residues. Clones were read by immunoSEQ multiplex PCR, and TCRdb kept only the in-frame ones, dropping some. The sample carries 150,000 to 200,000 clones, more than 75% recorded once. V gene TRBV18 combines with J gene TRBJ2-3, with D unresolved. The sequencing here drew on peripheral blood, taken 28 days after the second AZD1222 dose. This TCR was sampled from an adult who received the AZD1222 COVID-19 vaccine. CDR3 loop: CASSPLPTTSTDTQYF. As DNA, the CDR3 is TGTGCCAGCTCACCACTACCGACAACTAGCACAGATACGCAGTATTTT.